Listed below are T cell receptor beta chains from one sample, sequenced in a study of cytomegalovirus exposure and HLA in healthy donors. Clones were read by immunoSEQ multiplex PCR, and TCRdb kept only the in-frame ones, dropping some. The table lists 210,000 or so clones, less than 80% of them singletons. Sequencing was done on a sample of PBMCs. The receptors stem from a girl aged 2-10 years in good health and CMV-seronegative. CDR3s include the opening cysteine and the closing phenylalanine or tryptophan. D genes are given only for firm matches. The size entry is marked missing in some rows and otherwise reads once, few, many or a size class.

-	TRBV6-5	15	TRBJ1-6	-	TGTGCCAGCATCCCTGGGGTCGTGGACAGCCCAGTGTCCGGCTTT	CASIPGVVDSPVSGF
-	TRBV5-4	12	TRBJ2-7	-	TGTGCCAGCAGTTCCGACTTTCACGAGCAGTACTTC	CASSSDFHEQYF
TRBD1	TRBV23-1	16	TRBJ1-2	-	TGCGCCAGCAGGACCGCAATAAGGGACAGGGGGCATGGCTACACCTTC	CASRTAIRDRGHGYTF
TRBD1	TRBV5-6	15	TRBJ1-1	-	TGTGCCAGCTTCCCGGGACAGGGGAGGTGGGCTGAAGCTTTCTTT	CASFPGQGRWAEAFF
-	TRBV5-3	9	TRBJ2-7	-	TGTGCCAGAAAATGCGAGCAGTACTTC	CARKCEQYF
TRBD2	TRBV10-3	15	TRBJ2-3	-	TGTGCCATCAGTGAGTCGAGCGGGGTCACAGATACGCAGTATTTT	CAISESSGVTDTQYF
-	TRBV7-9	13	TRBJ1-4	-	TGTGCCAGCAGCCCCGGGACATCGTCGAGGTGGCTTTTT	CASSPGTSSRWLF
-	TRBV6-6	13	TRBJ2-1	few	TGTGCCAGCCTAGACGCCGGGGTTGGTGAGCAGTTCTTC	CASLDAGVGEQFF
-	TRBV9	14	TRBJ1-2	-	TGTGCCAGCAGCCCCGCGGCGGGGGACTATGGCTACACCTTC	CASSPAAGDYGYTF
-	TRBV19	17	TRBJ1-2	-	TGTGCCAGTGCCGCGGGGATAGGGCGGACGATTCTGAAGGGCTACACCTTC	CASAAGIGRTILKGYTF
-	TRBV29-1	12	TRBJ2-3	once	TGCAGCGTTCACCTCGGTTCCTATACGCAGTATTTT	CSVHLGSYTQYF
TRBD2	TRBV9	17	TRBJ2-2	-	TGTGCCAGCAGCGATCGTAGCGGGAGAACAGGGACCGGGGAGCTGTTTTTT	CASSDRSGRTGTGELFF
-	TRBV7-6	16	TRBJ1-2	-	TGTGCCAGCAGCCTGTCAAGGGGGAACCTCAACTATGGCTACACCTTC	CASSLSRGNLNYGYTF
-	TRBV12-2	17	TRBJ2-3	-	TGTGCAAGTCGCTTAGGGTACAGGCTTTCTAGCACAGATACGCAGTATTTT	CASRLGYRLSSTDTQYF
-	TRBV5-1	16	TRBJ1-3	-	TGCGCCAGCAGCTTGGGCGGGCGGCTCTCTGGAAACACCATATATTTT	CASSLGGRLSGNTIYF
-	TRBV6-5	15	TRBJ1-5	once	TGTGCCAGCAGTTACTCGACCGGGGTCAACCAGCCCCAGCATTTT	CASSYSTGVNQPQHF
-	TRBV11-2	13	TRBJ2-7	-	TGTGCCAGCAGCTTAGACTACTCGGGAGAGCAGTACTTC	CASSLDYSGEQYF
-	TRBV7-7	15	TRBJ2-5	-	TGTGCCAGCAGCGCGAGACTACAACTTAGAGAGACCCAGTACTTC	CASSARLQLRETQYF
TRBD1	TRBV5-4	16	TRBJ2-3	-	TGTGCCAGCAGCTCGAAGGACAGGGAGGTCACAGATACGCAGTATTTT	CASSSKDREVTDTQYF
-	TRBV11-2	14	TRBJ2-5	-	TGTGCCAGCAGCTTAGTCTACTCACAAGAGACCCAGTACTTC	CASSLVYSQETQYF
TRBD2	TRBV28	19	TRBJ2-2	-	TGTGCCAGCAGTCTATTAAGACTAGCGGGGGCAAGGAACACCGGGGAGCTGTTTTTT	CASSLLRLAGARNTGELFF
-	TRBV6-1	13	TRBJ2-3	-	TGTGCCGCCCCAACGAAGAACGGAGATACGCAGTATTTT	CAAPTKNGDTQYF
TRBD2	TRBV5-6	16	TRBJ2-3	once	TGTGCCAGCAGCCTCGGGACTAGCGGGGGGACAGATACGCAGTATTTT	CASSLGTSGGTDTQYF
-	TRBV5-4	15	TRBJ2-3	-	TGTGCCAGCAGTGTCCTAGTGCCTTACACAGATACGCAGTATTTT	CASSVLVPYTDTQYF
TRBD1	TRBV19	14	TRBJ2-6	-	TGTGCCAGTCGGGACAGGGCTGGGGCCAACGTCCTGACTTTC	CASRDRAGANVLTF
TRBD1	TRBV5-1	14	TRBJ1-6	-	TGCGCCAGCCGACAGGGAGGCAGCAATTCACCCCTCCACTTT	CASRQGGSNSPLHF
-	TRBV20-1	11	TRBJ1-2	-	TGCAGTGCAGGGAGTCCCTATGGCTACACCTTC	CSAGSPYGYTF
TRBD1	TRBV9	15	TRBJ2-1	-	TGTGCCAGCAGCCCCGGGACAGGAATATACAATGAGCAGTTCTTC	CASSPGTGIYNEQFF